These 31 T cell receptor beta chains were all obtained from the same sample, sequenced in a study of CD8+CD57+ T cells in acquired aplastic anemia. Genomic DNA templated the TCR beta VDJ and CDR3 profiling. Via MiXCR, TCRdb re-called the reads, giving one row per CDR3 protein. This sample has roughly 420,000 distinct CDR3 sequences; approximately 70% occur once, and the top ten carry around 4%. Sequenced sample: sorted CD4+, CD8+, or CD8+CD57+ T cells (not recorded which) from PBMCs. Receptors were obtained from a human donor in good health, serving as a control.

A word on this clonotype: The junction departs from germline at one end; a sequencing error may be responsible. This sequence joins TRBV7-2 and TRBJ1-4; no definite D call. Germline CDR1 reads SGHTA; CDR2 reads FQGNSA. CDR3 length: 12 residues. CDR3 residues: CASSTSNETLFF. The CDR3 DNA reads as TGTGCCAGCAGCACTTCTAATGAAACACTGTTTTTT.

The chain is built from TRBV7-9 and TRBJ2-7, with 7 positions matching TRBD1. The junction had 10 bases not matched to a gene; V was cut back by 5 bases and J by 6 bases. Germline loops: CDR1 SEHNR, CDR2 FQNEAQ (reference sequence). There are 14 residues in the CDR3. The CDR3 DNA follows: TGTGCCAGCAGCCCCCTGACAGGGTCGGGCGAGCAGTACTTC. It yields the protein CASSPLTGSGEQYF.

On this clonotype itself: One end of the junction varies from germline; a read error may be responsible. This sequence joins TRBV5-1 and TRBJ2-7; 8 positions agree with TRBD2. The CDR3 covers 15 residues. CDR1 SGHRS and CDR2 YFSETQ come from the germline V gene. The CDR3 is CATSKVSGANYEQYF. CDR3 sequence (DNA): TGCGCCACCAGCAAAGTTAGCGGGGCAAACTACGAGCAGTACTTC.

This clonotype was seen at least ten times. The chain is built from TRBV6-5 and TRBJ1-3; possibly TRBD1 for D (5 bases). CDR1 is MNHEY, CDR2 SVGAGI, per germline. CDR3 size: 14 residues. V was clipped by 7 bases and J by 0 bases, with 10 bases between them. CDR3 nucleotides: TGTGCCAGCACTGACAGAAACTCTGGAAACACCATATATTTT. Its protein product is CASTDRNSGNTIYF.

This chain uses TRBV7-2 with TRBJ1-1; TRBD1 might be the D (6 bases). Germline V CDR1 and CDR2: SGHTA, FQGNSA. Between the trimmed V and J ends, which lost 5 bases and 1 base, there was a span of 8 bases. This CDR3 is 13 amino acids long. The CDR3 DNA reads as TGTGCCAGCAGCGCCAGGGGGAACACTGAAGCTTTCTTT. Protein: CASSARGNTEAFF. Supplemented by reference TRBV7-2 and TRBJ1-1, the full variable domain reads GAGVSQSPSNKVTEKGKDVELRCDPISGHTALYWYRQSLGQGLEFLIYFQGNSAPDKSGLPSDRFSAERTGGSVSTLTIQRTQQEDSAVYLCASSARGNTEAFFGQGTRLTVV.

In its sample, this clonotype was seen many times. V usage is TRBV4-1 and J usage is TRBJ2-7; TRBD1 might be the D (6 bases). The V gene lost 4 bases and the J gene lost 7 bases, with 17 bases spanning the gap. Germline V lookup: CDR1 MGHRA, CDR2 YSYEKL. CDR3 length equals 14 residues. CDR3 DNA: TGCGCCAGCAGCCGCGACAGGACCTCCGTGGAGCAGTACTTC. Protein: CASSRDRTSVEQYF.

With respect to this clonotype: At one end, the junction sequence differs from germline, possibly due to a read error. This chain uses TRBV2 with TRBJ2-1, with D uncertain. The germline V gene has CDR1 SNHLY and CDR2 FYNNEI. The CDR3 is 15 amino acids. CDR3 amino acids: CASSRGAGSNDEQFF. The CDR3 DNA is TGCGCCAGCAGCCGCGGAGCCGGCTCCAACGATGAGCAGTTCTTC.

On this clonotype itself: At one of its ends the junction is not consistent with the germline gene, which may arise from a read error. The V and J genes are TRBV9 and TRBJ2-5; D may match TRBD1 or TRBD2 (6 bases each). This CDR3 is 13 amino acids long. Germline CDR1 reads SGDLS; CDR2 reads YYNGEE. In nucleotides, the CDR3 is TGTGCCAGCAGCCGGCCCCCGGGGGCGGCCCAGAAATTC. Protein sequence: CASSRPPGAAQKF.

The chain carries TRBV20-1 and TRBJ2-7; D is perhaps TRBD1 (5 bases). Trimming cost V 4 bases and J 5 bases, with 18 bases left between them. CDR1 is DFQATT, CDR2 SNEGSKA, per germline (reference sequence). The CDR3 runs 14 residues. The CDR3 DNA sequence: TGCAGTGCTAACATAAAGGCAGGGCGTAACGAGCAGTACTTC. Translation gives CSANIKAGRNEQYF.

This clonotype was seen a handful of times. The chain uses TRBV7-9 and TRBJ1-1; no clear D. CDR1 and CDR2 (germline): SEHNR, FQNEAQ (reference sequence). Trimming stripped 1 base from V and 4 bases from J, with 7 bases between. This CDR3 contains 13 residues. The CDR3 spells CASSLEEGTEAFF. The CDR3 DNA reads TGTGCCAGCAGCTTAGAGGAAGGCACTGAAGCTTTCTTT.

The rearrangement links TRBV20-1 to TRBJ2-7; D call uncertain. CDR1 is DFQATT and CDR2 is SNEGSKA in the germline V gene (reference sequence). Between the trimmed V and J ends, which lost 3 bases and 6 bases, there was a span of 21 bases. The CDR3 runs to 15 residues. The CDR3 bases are TGCAGTGCTAGCTCCACAGATACGGAGTTGGTCGAGCAGTACTTC. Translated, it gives CSASSTDTELVEQYF.

The CDR3 here is CASRGSGYQETQHF. The CDR3 DNA reads as TGTGCCAGCAGGGGATCAGGGTATCAGGAGACCCAGCATTTT. This chain joins TRBV12-3 or TRBV12-4 and TRBJ1-5; D might be TRBD1 (5 bases). Trimming stripped 6 bases from V and 11 bases from J, with 20 bases between. The CDR3 runs 14 residues.

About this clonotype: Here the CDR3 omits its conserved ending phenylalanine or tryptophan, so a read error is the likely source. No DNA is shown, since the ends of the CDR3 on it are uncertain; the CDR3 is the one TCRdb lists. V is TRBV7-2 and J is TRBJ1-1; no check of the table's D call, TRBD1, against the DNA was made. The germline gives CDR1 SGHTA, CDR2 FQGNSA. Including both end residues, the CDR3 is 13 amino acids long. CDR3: CASSSKTGGQPQH.

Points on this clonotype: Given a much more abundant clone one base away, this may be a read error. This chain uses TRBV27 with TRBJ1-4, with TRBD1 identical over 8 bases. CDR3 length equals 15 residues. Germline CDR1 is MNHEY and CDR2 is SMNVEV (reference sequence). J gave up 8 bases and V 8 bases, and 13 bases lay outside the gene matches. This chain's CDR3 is CASRTPTGDGEKLFF. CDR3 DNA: TGTGCCAGCCGAACCCCGACAGGGGACGGGGAAAAACTGTTTTTT.

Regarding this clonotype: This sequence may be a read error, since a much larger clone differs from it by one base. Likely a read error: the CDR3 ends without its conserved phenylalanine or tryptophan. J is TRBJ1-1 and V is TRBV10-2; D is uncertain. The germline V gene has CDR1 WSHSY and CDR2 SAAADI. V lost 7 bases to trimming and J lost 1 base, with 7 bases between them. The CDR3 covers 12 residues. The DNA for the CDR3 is TGCGCCAGCACCTGGGGGAACACTGAAGCTTTCCTT. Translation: CASTWGNTEAFL.

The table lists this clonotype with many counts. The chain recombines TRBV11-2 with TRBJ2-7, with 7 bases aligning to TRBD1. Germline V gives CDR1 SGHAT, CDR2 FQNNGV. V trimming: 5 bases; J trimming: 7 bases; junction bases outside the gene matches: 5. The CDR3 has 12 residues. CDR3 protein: CASSPQQGEQYF. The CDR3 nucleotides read TGTGCCAGCAGCCCCCAACAGGGGGAGCAGTACTTC.

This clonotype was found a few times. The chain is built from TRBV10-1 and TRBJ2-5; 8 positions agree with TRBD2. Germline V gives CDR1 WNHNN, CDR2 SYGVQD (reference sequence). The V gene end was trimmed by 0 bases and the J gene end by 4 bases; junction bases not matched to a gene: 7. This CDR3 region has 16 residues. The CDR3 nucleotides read TGCGCCAGCAGTGAGTCTACGGGGGGGATCATAGAGACCCAGTACTTC. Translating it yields CASSESTGGIIETQYF.

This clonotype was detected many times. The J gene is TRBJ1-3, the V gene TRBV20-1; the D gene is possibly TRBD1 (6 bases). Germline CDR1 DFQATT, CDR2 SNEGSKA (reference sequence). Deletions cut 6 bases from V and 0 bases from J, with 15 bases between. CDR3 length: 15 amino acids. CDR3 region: CSARDNPSSGNTIYF. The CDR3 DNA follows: TGCAGTGCAAGGGACAATCCGAGCTCTGGAAACACCATATATTTT.

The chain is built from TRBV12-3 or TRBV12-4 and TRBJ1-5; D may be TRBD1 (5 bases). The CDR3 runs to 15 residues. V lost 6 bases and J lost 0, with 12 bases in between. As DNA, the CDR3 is TGTGCCAGCAGCACCGGGGCAGTTAGCAATCAGCCCCAGCATTTT. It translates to CASSTGAVSNQPQHF.

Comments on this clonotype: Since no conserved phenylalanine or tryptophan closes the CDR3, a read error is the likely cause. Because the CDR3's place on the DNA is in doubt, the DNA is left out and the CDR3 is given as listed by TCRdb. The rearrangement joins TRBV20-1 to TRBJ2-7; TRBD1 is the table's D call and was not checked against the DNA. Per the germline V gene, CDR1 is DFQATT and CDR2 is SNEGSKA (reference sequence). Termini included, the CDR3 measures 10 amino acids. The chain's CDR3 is CSARGQGGEI.

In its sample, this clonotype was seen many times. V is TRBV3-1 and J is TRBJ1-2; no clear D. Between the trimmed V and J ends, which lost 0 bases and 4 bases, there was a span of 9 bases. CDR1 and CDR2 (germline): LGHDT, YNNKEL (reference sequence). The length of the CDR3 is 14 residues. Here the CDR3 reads CASSQDIDGYGYTF. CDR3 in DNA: TGTGCCAGCAGCCAAGATATCGACGGCTATGGCTACACCTTC.

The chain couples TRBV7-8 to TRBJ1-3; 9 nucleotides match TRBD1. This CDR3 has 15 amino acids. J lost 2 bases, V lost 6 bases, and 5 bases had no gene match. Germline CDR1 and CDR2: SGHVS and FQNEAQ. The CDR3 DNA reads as TGTGCCAGCAGAGAAAGGGACAGGGCTGGAAACACCATATATTTT. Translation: CASRERDRAGNTIYF. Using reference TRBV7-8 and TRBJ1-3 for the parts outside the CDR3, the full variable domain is GAGVSQSPRYKVAKRGQDVALRCDPISGHVSLFWYQQALGQGPEFLTYFQNEAQLDKSGLPSDRFFAERPEGSVSTLKIQRTQQEDSAVYLCASRERDRAGNTIYFGEGSWLTVV.

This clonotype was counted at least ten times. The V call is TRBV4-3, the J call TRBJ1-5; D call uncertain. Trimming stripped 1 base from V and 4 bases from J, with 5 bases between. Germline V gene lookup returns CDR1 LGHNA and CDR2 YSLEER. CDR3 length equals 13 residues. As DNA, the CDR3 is TGCGCCAGCAGCCAAGTTGGGAATCAGCCCCAGCATTTT. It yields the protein CASSQVGNQPQHF.

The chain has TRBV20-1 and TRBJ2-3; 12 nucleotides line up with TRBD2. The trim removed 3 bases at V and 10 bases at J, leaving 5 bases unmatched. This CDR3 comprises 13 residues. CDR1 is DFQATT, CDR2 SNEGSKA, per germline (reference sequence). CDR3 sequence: CSASLAGGQAQYF. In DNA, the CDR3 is TGCAGTGCTAGCCTAGCGGGGGGGCAGGCGCAGTATTTT.

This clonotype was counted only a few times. The CDR3 coding sequence is TGTGCCAGCATACCCAGGCGGAAATCACCCCTCCACTTT. This codes for CASIPRRKSPLHF. This chain uses TRBV2 with TRBJ1-6, with D unresolved. Germline lookup yields CDR1 SNHLY and CDR2 FYNNEI. Trimming took 7 bases from V and 10 from J, leaving 14 bases between them. The CDR3 covers 13 residues.

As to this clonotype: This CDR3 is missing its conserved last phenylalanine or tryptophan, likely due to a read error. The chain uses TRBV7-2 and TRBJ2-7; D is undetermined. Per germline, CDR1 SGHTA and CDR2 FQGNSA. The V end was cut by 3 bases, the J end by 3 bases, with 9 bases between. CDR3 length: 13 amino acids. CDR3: CASSFQGDYEQYY. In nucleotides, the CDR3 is TGTGCCAGCAGCTTCCAAGGTGACTACGAGCAGTACTAC.

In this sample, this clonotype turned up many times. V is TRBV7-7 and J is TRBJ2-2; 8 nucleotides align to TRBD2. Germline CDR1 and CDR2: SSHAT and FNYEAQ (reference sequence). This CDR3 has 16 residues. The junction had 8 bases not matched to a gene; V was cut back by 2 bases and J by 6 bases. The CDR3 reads CASSLTAGVMAGELFF. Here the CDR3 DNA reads TGTGCCAGCAGCTTAACAGCGGGGGTTATGGCCGGGGAGCTGTTTTTT.

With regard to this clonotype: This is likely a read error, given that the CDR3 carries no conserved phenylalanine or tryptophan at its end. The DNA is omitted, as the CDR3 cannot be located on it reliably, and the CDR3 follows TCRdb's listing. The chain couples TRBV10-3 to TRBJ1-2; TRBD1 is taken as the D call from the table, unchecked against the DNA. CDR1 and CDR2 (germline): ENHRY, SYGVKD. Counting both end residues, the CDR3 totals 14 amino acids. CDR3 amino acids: CAISEPDRNYGHTY.

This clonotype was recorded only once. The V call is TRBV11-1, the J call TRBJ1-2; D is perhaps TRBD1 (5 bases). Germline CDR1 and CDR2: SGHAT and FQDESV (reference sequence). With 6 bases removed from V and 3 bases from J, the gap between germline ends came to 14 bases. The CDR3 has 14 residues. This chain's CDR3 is CASSQRQGHYGYTF. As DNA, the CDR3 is TGTGCCAGCAGTCAGCGCCAGGGCCACTATGGCTACACCTTC.

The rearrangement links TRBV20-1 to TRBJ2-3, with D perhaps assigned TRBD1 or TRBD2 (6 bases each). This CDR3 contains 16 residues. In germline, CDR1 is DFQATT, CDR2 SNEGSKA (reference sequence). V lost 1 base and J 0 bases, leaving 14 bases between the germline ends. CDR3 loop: CSARGLRGGSTDTQYF. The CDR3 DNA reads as TGCAGTGCTAGAGGGCTCAGGGGAGGTAGCACAGATACGCAGTATTTT.

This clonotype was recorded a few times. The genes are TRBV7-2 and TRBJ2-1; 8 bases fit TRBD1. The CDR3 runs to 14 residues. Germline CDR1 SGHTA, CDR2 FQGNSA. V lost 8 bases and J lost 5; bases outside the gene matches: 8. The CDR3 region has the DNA TGTGCCAGCTCACCAGGACAGGGTCACAATGAGCAGTTCTTC. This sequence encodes CASSPGQGHNEQFF.